This T cell receptor (beta chain) was identified during a study of spatial heterogeneity in lung cancer. Trimming stripped 5 bases from V and 5 bases from J, with 6 bases between. Per germline, CDR1 LNHDA and CDR2 SQIVND (reference sequence). The CDR3 length is 11 residues. The study tagged each TCR cDNA molecule with a unique molecular identifier. TCRdb itself ran the 5' RACE reads through MiXCR, one entry per CDR3 protein. The sample yields approximately 41,000 distinct CDR3 sequences, over 9.5% seen once. Time point specified: blood at routine non-recurrence follow-up after resection. TCRs were sequenced from unsorted whole RNA of tumor, nontumor lung or PBMC. This clonotype has a count of ten or more.

The sequence derives from a female donor with early-stage non-small cell lung cancer. The specimen was PBMCs, collected at follow-up. The chain links TRBV19 to TRBJ1-2; no clear D gene. The CDR3 protein is CASSPGYGYTF. Here the CDR3 DNA reads TGTGCCAGTAGTCCAGGTTATGGCTACACCTTC.